Listed below are T cell receptor beta chains from one sample, sequenced in a study. TCRdb called the RT-PCR reads again in MiXCR, with one record for every CDR3 protein. The table includes hundreds of thousands of distinct CDR3 sequences, approximately 14% detected once. Input material: memory CD4+ T cells from blood. The receptors stem from a female donor in good health, serving as a healthy control. CDR3s include the opening cysteine and the closing phenylalanine or tryptophan. The order of the fields is V gene, J gene, CDR3 protein.

TRBV5-1	TRBJ2-2	CASSLTSSKYSGELFF
TRBV28	TRBJ1-5	CASSLRQGGNQPQHF
TRBV29-1	TRBJ2-3	CSVEDSLVNF
TRBV25-1	TRBJ2-7	CASGPGLAGVYEQYF
TRBV7-2	TRBJ2-7	CASSLAPAGGGYEQYF
TRBV25-1	TRBJ2-6	CASSGPGSGANVLTF
TRBV3-1	TRBJ2-3	CASSQDLWSPTQYF
TRBV19	TRBJ2-5	CASGTGNLQETQYF
TRBV7-2	TRBJ2-7	CASSLGQPDEQYF
TRBV6-1	TRBJ2-5	CASSEGVGREETQYF
TRBV4-1	TRBJ2-1	CASSQDPIGGLEQFF
TRBV5-1	TRBJ1-1	CASSSLESVVAFF
TRBV5-4	TRBJ2-5	CASSLEASGIGETQYF
TRBV15	TRBJ2-3	CATSRDRGGSDTQYF
TRBV7-2	TRBJ1-6	CASSPPGESPLHF
TRBV18	TRBJ1-2	CASSPWGQGSYGYTF
TRBV9	TRBJ2-1	CASSVGGGGAHNEQFF
TRBV18	TRBJ2-2	CASSPDIVGGGTGELFF
TRBV28	TRBJ1-1	CGSSLTRVSAFF
TRBV6-6	TRBJ1-6	CASRPDPGGLNSPLHF
TRBV5-1	TRBJ2-1	CASTDSYNEQFF
TRBV18	TRBJ2-7	CASSPTSGGANEQYF
TRBV11-2	TRBJ2-2	CASSLSALANTGELFF
TRBV6-1	TRBJ2-6	CASYRVAGANVLTF
TRBV12-3/TRBV12-4	TRBJ2-4	CARFFIQYF
TRBV4-3	TRBJ1-4	CASSQVAGTWGEKLFF
TRBV7-2	TRBJ1-2	CASSSPGQGLYGYTF
TRBV27	TRBJ1-6	CASRWGSYNSPLHF
TRBV4-1	TRBJ2-6	CASSPTLGQGVPGANVLTF
TRBV12-3/TRBV12-4	TRBJ2-5	CASSFRSSETQYF
TRBV9	TRBJ2-2	CASSVVGTRGNTGELFF
TRBV5-1	TRBJ2-1	CASSPKDYYNEQFF
TRBV10-3	TRBJ1-2	CAITSSYYGYTF
TRBV13	TRBJ1-5	CASSLRNNQPQHF
TRBV30	TRBJ2-1	CAWTSGYNEQFF
TRBV3-1	TRBJ2-1	CASSQDVVYNEQFF
TRBV9	TRBJ2-6	CASSVHRFQGANVLTF
TRBV6-2/TRBV6-3	TRBJ2-7	CASSYSRRGLAGDEQYF
TRBV30	TRBJ2-7	CAWTGGSSYEQYF
TRBV7-2	TRBJ1-2	CASSQTGGTNYGYTF
TRBV24-1	TRBJ1-2	CATSDFGTGGYTF
TRBV5-6	TRBJ2-2	CASSRGFGTGELFF
TRBV7-2	TRBJ1-5	CASSLRGRGNQPQHF
TRBV12-3/TRBV12-4	TRBJ2-3	CASTSRGVDTQYF